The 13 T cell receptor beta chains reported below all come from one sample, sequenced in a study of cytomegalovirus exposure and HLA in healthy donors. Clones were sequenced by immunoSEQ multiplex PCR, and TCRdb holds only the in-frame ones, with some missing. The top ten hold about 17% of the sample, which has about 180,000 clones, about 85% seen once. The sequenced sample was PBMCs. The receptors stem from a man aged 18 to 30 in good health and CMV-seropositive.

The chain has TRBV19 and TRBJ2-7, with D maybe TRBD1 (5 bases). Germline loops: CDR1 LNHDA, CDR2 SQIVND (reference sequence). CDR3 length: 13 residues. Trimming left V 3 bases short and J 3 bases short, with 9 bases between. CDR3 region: CASSMERGYEQYF. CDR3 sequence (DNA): TGTGCCAGTAGTATGGAAAGGGGCTACGAGCAGTACTTC. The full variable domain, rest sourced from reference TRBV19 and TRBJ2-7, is DGGITQSPKYLFRKEGQNVTLSCEQNLNHDAMYWYRQDPGQGLRLIYYSQIVNDFQKGDIAEGYSVSREKKESFPLTVTSAQKNPTAFYLCASSMERGYEQYFGPGTRLTVT.

The CDR3 DNA is TGTGCCAGCAGTTTCGTTCACGAGCAGTACTTC. It yields the protein CASSFVHEQYF. The chain is built from TRBV28 and TRBJ2-7; D unclear. V was cut by 3 bases and J by 5 bases, with 5 bases left in between. Germline V CDR1 and CDR2: MDHEN, SYDVKM. This CDR3 has 11 residues.

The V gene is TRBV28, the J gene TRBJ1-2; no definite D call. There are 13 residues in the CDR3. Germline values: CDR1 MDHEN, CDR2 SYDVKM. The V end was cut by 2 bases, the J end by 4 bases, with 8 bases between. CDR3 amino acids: CASSLRSTYGYTF. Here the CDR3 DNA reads TGTGCCAGCAGTTTACGCAGTACCTATGGCTACACCTTC.

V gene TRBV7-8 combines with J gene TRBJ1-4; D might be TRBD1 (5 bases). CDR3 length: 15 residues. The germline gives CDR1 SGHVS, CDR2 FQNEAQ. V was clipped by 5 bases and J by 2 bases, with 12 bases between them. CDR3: CASSRGGGTNEKLFF. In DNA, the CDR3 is TGTGCCAGCAGCCGTGGGGGAGGGACTAATGAAAAACTGTTTTTT.

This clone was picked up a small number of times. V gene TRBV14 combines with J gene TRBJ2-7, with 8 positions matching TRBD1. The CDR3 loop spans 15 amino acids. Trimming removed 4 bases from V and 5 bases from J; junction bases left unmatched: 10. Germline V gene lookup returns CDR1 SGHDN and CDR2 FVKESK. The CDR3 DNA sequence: TGTGCCAGCAGCCTATGGGGACAGGATCCCCACGAGCAGTACTTC. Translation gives CASSLWGQDPHEQYF. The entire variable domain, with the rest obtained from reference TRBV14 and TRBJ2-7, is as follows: EAGVTQFPSHSVIEKGQTVTLRCDPISGHDNLYWYRRVMGKEIKFLLHFVKESKQDESGMPNNRFLAERTGGTYSTLKVQPAELEDSGVYFCASSLWGQDPHEQYFGPGTRLTVT.

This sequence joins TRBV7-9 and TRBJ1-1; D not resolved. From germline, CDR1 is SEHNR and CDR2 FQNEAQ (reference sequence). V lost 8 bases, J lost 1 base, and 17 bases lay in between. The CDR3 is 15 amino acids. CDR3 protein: CASREVQTENTEAFF. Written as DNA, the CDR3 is TGTGCCAGCCGCGAGGTTCAGACGGAGAACACTGAAGCTTTCTTT.

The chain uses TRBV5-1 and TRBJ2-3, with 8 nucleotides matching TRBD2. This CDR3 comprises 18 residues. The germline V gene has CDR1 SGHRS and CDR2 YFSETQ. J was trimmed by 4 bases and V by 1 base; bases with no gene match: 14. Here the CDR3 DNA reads TGCGCCAGCAGCTTGCCCCAAACCGGGGGGGGTAGCGCAGATACGCAGTATTTT. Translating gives CASSLPQTGGGSADTQYF.

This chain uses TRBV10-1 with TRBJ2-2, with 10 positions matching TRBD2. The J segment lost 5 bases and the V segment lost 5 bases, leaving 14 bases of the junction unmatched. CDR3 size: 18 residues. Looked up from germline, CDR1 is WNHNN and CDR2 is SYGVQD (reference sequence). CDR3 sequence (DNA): TGCGCCAGCAGTTCGGTGGGCCTAGCGGGAGATGGGACCGGGGAGCTGTTTTTT. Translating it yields CASSSVGLAGDGTGELFF.

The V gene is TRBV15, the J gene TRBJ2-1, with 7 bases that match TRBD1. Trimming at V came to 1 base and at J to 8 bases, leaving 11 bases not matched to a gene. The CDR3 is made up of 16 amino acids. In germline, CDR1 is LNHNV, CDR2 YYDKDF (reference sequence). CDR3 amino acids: CATSRGSGGARDEQFF. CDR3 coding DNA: TGTGCCACCAGCAGAGGATCAGGGGGAGCTAGGGATGAGCAGTTCTTC.

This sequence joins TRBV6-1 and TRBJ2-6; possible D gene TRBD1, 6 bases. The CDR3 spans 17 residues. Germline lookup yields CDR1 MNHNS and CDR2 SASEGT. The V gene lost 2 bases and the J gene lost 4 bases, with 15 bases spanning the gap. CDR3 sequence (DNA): TGTGCCAGCAGTGAACTGGCAGGGGATAGCGGGGCCAACGTCCTGACTTTC. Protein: CASSELAGDSGANVLTF.

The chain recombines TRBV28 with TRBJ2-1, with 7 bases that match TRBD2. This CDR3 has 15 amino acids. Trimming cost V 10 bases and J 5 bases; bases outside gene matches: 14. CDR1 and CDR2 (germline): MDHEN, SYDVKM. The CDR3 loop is CATFPGGVSNNEQFF. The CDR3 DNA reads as TGTGCCACATTTCCTGGGGGGGTCTCTAACAATGAGCAGTTCTTC.

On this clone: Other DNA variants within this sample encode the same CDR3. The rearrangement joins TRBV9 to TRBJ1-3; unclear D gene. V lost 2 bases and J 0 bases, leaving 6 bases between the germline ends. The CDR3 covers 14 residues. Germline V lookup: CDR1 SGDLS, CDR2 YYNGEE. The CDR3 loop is CASSVQVSGNTIYF. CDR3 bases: TGTGCCAGCAGCGTGCAGGTCTCTGGAAACACCATATATTTT.

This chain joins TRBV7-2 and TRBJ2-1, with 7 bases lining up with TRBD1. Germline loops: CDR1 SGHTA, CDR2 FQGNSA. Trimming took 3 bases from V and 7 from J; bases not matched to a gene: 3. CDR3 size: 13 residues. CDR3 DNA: TGTGCCAGCAGCTTCGACAGGGCAAATGAGCAGTTCTTC. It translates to CASSFDRANEQFF.